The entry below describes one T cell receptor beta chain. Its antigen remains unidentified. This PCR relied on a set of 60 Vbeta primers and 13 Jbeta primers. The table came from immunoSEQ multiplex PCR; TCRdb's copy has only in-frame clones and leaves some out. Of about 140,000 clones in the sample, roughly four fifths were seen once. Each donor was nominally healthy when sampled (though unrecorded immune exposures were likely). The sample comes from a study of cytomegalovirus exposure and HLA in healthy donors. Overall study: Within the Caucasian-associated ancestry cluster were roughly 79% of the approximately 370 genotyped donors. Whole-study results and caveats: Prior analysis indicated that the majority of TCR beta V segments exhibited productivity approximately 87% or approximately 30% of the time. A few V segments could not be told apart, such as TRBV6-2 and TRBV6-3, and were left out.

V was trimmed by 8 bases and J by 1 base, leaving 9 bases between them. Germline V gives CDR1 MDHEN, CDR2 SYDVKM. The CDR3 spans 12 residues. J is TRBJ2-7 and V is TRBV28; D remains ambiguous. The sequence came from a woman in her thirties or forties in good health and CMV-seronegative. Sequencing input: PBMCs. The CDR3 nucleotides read TGTGCCAGCGAGACACAATCCTACGAGCAGTACTTC. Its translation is CASETQSYEQYF.